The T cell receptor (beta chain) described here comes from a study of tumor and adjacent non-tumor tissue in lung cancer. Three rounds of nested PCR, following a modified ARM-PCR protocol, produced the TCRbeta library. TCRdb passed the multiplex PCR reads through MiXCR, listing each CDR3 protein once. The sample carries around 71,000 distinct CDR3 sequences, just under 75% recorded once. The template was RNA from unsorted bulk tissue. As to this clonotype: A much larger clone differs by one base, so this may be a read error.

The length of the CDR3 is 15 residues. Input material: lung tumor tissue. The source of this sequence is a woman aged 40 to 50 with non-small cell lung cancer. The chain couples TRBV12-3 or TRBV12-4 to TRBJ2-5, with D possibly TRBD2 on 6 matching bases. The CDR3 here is CTSSFSQRAFETQYF. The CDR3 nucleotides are TGTACCAGCAGTTTTAGCCAGCGGGCGTTTGAGACCCAGTACTTC.